One sample yielded the 27 T cell receptor beta chains listed below, sequenced in a study of sequential checkpoint blockade in melanoma. Assay used: immunoSEQ multiplex PCR; TCRdb lists only in-frame clones, some missing. The sample holds several thousand clones, 20% to 25% seen once. This sample's treatment: randomized to nivolumab then ipilimumab (arm A) or the reverse (arm B). Sequenced material: tumor tissue (inferred from file names), taken from a patient given nivolumab and ipilimumab in sequence. These receptors all stem from a human donor with melanoma.

This clone has only a few counts. This chain connects TRBV30 to TRBJ1-5; 9 nucleotides align to TRBD1. CDR3 size: 14 residues. Germline-derived CDR1 and CDR2 are GTSNPN and SVGIG (reference sequence). After removal of 1 base from V and 7 bases from J, the junction contained 5 bases not matched to a gene. The CDR3 DNA reads as TGTGCCTGGAGTGAAACGACAGGGGGACAGCCCCAGCATTTT. Translation: CAWSETTGGQPQHF.

The gene calls are TRBV6-1 and TRBJ2-5, with 9 bases fitting TRBD1. Unmatched junction bases numbered 4, after V lost 1 base and J lost 4 bases. This CDR3 comprises 15 residues. Looked up from germline, CDR1 is MNHNS and CDR2 is SASEGT. The CDR3 protein is CASSEDRGRSETQYF. The CDR3 DNA reads TGTGCCAGCAGTGAAGACAGGGGGCGATCAGAGACCCAGTACTTC.

This clone has a handful of counts. The J gene is TRBJ2-7, the V gene TRBV6-7, with a weak D call TRBD2 (5 bases). TRBV6-7 counts as an open reading frame of uncertain function. V was trimmed by 5 bases and J by 3 bases, leaving 5 bases between them. This CDR3 region has 11 residues. DNA of the CDR3: TGTGCCAGCAGTGAGGGCTACGAGCAGTACTTC. Translated, it gives CASSEGYEQYF.

By frequency in the sample, this clone is medium-sized. The chain links TRBV6-8 to TRBJ2-3; TRBD2 is a possible D gene (5 bases). This CDR3 is 12 amino acids long. V shed 4 bases and J shed 10 bases, with 12 bases lying between them. From germline, CDR1 is MNHGY and CDR2 SAAAGT. CDR3 sequence: CASSSRTVAQYF. The DNA for the CDR3 is TGTGCCAGCAGTTCCCGGACTGTGGCGCAGTATTTT.

A few counts support this clone. This chain connects TRBV19 to TRBJ2-4, with 9 nucleotides matching TRBD1. The CDR3 is made up of 14 amino acids. V dropped 9 bases and J dropped 6; count of bases not matched to a gene: 9. CDR1 LNHDA and CDR2 SQIVND come from the germline V gene (reference sequence). The CDR3 bases are TGTGCCAGCCGGGACAGGGTAAATGTAAACATTCAGTACTTC. Encoded protein: CASRDRVNVNIQYF.

This clone was picked up a small number of times. This chain connects TRBV6-8 to TRBJ1-6; 7 bases are shared with TRBD1. The length of the CDR3 is 15 residues. Unmatched junction bases numbered 11, after V lost 6 bases and J lost 9 bases. Germline lookup yields CDR1 MNHGY and CDR2 SAAAGT. The CDR3 reads CASSSARGIFSPLHF. The CDR3 region has the DNA TGTGCCAGCAGCTCCGCCAGGGGGATTTTTTCACCCCTCCACTTT.

This clone was counted many times. The CDR3 loop is CASSFQGSYNSPLHF. CDR3 nucleotides: TGTGCCAGCAGCTTCCAGGGGTCCTATAATTCACCCCTCCACTTT. The chain couples TRBV11-3 to TRBJ1-6; TRBD1 might be the D (6 bases). This CDR3 contains 15 residues. CDR1 and CDR2 from the germline V gene are SGHNT and YENEEA. Trimming removed 3 bases at V and 1 base at J, with 7 bases between.

This clone is medium-sized within its sample. The chain uses TRBV11-3 and TRBJ1-4, with D uncertain. Germline CDR1 and CDR2: SGHNT and YENEEA. V was cut by 4 bases and J by 4 bases, with 13 bases left in between. This CDR3 has 15 residues. DNA for the CDR3: TGTGCCAGCAGCTCCCAGGACGGAATTAATGAAAAACTGTTTTTT. Protein product: CASSSQDGINEKLFF. Variable domain in full (rest from reference TRBV11-3 and TRBJ1-4): EAGVVQSPRYKIIEKKQPVAFWCNPISGHNTLYWYLQNLGQGPELLIRYENEEAVDDSQLPKDRFSAERLKGVDSTLKIQPAELGDSAVYLCASSSQDGINEKLFFGSGTQLSVL.

This clone was seen more than once but under ten times. The V and J genes are TRBV6-8 and TRBJ2-7; TRBD2 matches at 8 bases. CDR3 length: 13 amino acids. The V and J ends lost 8 bases and 6 bases, in that order; junction bases with no gene match: 9. Germline V CDR1 and CDR2: MNHGY, SAAAGT. CDR3 loop: CASQAGGSLEQYF. CDR3 sequence (DNA): TGTGCCAGCCAGGCGGGGGGTTCGCTCGAGCAGTACTTC.

This clone is medium-sized in the sample. The rearrangement links TRBV28 to TRBJ2-7, with D perhaps matching TRBD1 or TRBD2 (6 bases each). The CDR3 runs 16 residues. V was shortened by 3 bases and J by 2 bases, with 17 bases between the two germline ends. The germline CDR1 and CDR2 sequences are MDHEN and SYDVKM. CDR3 bases: TGTGCCAGCAGTTTTTTCGTATCGGGGGCGACCTACGAGCAGTACTTC. Translation gives CASSFFVSGATYEQYF.

This clone is deemed medium-sized. The chain employs TRBV19 and TRBJ1-1; possibly TRBD1 for D (5 bases). This CDR3 has 14 amino acids. V lost 3 bases and J 4 bases, leaving 12 bases between the germline ends. The germline CDR1 and CDR2 sequences are LNHDA and SQIVND (reference sequence). The DNA of the CDR3 is TGTGCCAGTAGTATGAAGGGGATGGGCACTGAAGCTTTCTTT. Translated, it gives CASSMKGMGTEAFF.

The chain uses TRBV14 and TRBJ2-7; D is ambiguous. V shed 4 bases and J shed 5 bases, with 18 bases lying between them. This CDR3 has 15 residues. Germline CDR1 SGHDN, CDR2 FVKESK. As DNA, the CDR3 is TGTGCCAGCAGCCTGGACGGGTGGGCTTTCGACGAGCAGTACTTC. Translation: CASSLDGWAFDEQYF.

Within the sample, this clone is medium-sized. A read error may account for a junction end that differs from germline. This chain uses TRBV6-8 with TRBJ1-1; D perhaps matches TRBD1 (6 bases). Germline CDR1 is MNHGY and CDR2 is SAAAGT. CDR3 length equals 15 residues. The CDR3 coding sequence is TGTGCCATCAGTGGGCAACAGGGTTTGAACACTGAAGCTTTCTTT. Amino acid sequence: CAISGQQGLNTEAFF.

This clone was seen only a few times. This chain connects TRBV1 to TRBJ2-5; TRBD2 reflects the table's D call only, with no check against the DNA. TRBV1 is flagged as a pseudogene. The CDR3 spans 16 residues. CDR3 residues: CASSQGSGAISGTQYF. The CDR3, as DNA: TGCGCCAGCAGCCAAGGGAGCGGCGCCATTAGCGGGACCCAGTACTTC.

V usage is TRBV18 and J usage is TRBJ2-3, with a tentative D call TRBD2 (6 bases). This CDR3 is built from 16 residues. Germline V CDR1 and CDR2: KGHSH, LQKENI. Trimming stripped 2 bases from V and 0 bases from J, with 12 bases between. The CDR3 region is CASSPVGGPSTDTQYF. CDR3 sequence (DNA): TGTGCCAGCTCACCAGTCGGGGGTCCAAGCACAGATACGCAGTATTTT.

This clone has more than one count but fewer than ten. The chain links TRBV7-2 to TRBJ2-2; D unclear. The CDR3 is 13 amino acids. Trimming stripped 5 bases from V and 4 bases from J, with 8 bases between. The germline V gene encodes CDR1 SGHTA and CDR2 FQGNSA. This CDR3 reads CASSKVATGELFF. In DNA form, the CDR3 reads TGTGCCAGCAGCAAGGTTGCCACCGGGGAGCTGTTTTTT. The variable domain in full, completed from reference TRBV7-2 and TRBJ2-2, reads GAGVSQSPSNKVTEKGKDVELRCDPISGHTALYWYRQSLGQGLEFLIYFQGNSAPDKSGLPSDRFSAERTGGSVSTLTIQRTQQEDSAVYLCASSKVATGELFFGEGSRLTVL.

This clone was observed a few times. The chain employs TRBV10-3 and TRBJ2-3; the D call may be TRBD1 or TRBD2 (5 bases each). Germline V lookup: CDR1 ENHRY, CDR2 SYGVKD. V dropped 7 bases and J dropped 6 bases, with 11 bases sitting between them. CDR3 size: 12 residues. The CDR3 sequence: CAINGGADTQYF. The CDR3 DNA sequence: TGTGCCATCAATGGGGGAGCGGATACGCAGTATTTT.

This clone is medium-sized (0.01 to 0.1%). This chain connects TRBV11-3 to TRBJ1-1; no firm D call. This CDR3 is built from 14 residues. Trimming removed 1 base from V and 5 bases from J, with 11 bases in between. The germline gives CDR1 SGHNT, CDR2 YENEEA. The CDR3 here is CASSLGIMGTEAFF. CDR3 bases: TGTGCCAGCAGCTTAGGCATAATGGGGACTGAAGCTTTCTTT.

This clone was counted a few times. The chain couples TRBV4-1 to TRBJ2-3; 7 bases agree with TRBD1. The junction had 7 bases not matched to a gene; V was cut back by 3 bases and J by 1 base. The CDR3 extends over 16 amino acids. CDR1 is MGHRA and CDR2 is YSYEKL in the germline V gene. The CDR3 sequence: CASSQEGGRGTDTQYF. The CDR3 DNA follows: TGCGCCAGCAGCCAGGAAGGGGGCCGGGGCACAGATACGCAGTATTTT.

This clone has just a few counts. The gene calls are TRBV7-1 and TRBJ2-3, with TRBD1 matching 7 bases. TRBV7-1 is an open reading frame whose function is uncertain. The CDR3 has 13 amino acids. V shed 5 bases and J 5 bases; nucleotides not matched to a gene: 4. CDR3 nucleotides: TGTGCCAGCAGCGGAGACAGGGAAGATACGCAGTATTTT. Translating it yields CASSGDREDTQYF.

CDR3 nucleotides: TGTGCCAGCAGTCTCCGGGACACCGAATTCTATGGCTACACCTTC. As protein: CASSLRDTEFYGYTF. The gene calls are TRBV11-3 and TRBJ1-2; D possibly corresponds to TRBD1 (6 bases). The CDR3 has 15 residues. The V end was cut by 6 bases, the J end by 4 bases, with 18 bases between. Per the germline V gene, CDR1 is SGHNT and CDR2 is YENEEA.

V usage is TRBV19 and J usage is TRBJ2-7; D may be TRBD1 (6 bases). The CDR3 is made up of 11 amino acids. Germline CDR1 reads LNHDA; CDR2 reads SQIVND (reference sequence). Between the trimmed V and J ends, which lost 6 bases and 5 bases, there was a span of 8 bases. The CDR3 DNA follows: TGTGCCAGTAGGAACAGGGACGAGCAGTACTTC. As protein: CASRNRDEQYF.

This clone was counted many times. The chain recombines TRBV11-3 with TRBJ1-5, with 8 bases that match TRBD1. Trimming at V came to 2 bases and at J to 8 bases, leaving 5 bases not matched to a gene. The CDR3 runs 14 residues. Germline values: CDR1 SGHNT, CDR2 YENEEA. This chain's CDR3 is CASSLNRGYEPQHF. In nucleotides, the CDR3 is TGTGCCAGCAGCTTAAACAGGGGGTACGAGCCCCAGCATTTT.

This clone is labeled as medium-sized. J is TRBJ2-2 and V is TRBV4-1, with D possibly being TRBD1 (5 bases). Per the germline V gene, CDR1 is MGHRA and CDR2 is YSYEKL. Trimming cost V 3 bases and J 1 base, with 9 bases left between them. This CDR3 comprises 15 residues. As DNA, the CDR3 is TGCGCCAGCAGCCATCCCGGACAGAACACCGGGGAGCTGTTTTTT. It codes for CASSHPGQNTGELFF.

This chain uses TRBV18 with TRBJ2-7; 8 bases align to TRBD1. Trimming took 5 bases from V and 4 from J; bases not matched to a gene: 1. The germline CDR1 and CDR2 sequences are KGHSH and LQKENI. The CDR3 length is 12 residues. CDR3 sequence (DNA): TGTGCCAGCTCAACAGGGGGGTACGAGCAGTACTTC. It encodes CASSTGGYEQYF.

This clone rates as medium-sized (0.01 to 0.1%). This chain connects TRBV11-3 to TRBJ2-2; TRBD2 matches 10 bases. CDR3 length: 15 amino acids. The J segment lost 5 bases and the V segment lost 5 bases, leaving 5 bases of the junction unmatched. Germline V CDR1 and CDR2: SGHNT, YENEEA. CDR3 amino acids: CASSRLAGGTGELFF. The CDR3 coding sequence is TGTGCCAGCAGCAGACTAGCGGGTGGTACCGGGGAGCTGTTTTTT.

The chain joins TRBV6-8 to TRBJ2-7; D not resolved. Germline V lookup: CDR1 MNHGY, CDR2 SAAAGT. V lost 10 bases and J 6 bases, leaving 16 bases between the germline ends. This CDR3 has 12 residues. CDR3 loop: CAINGGYSEQYF. DNA for the CDR3: TGTGCCATCAATGGTGGCTATTCCGAGCAGTACTTC.